A selection of T cell receptor beta chains follows, all from one sample in a study of T cells after yellow fever vaccination. TCRdb re-derived calls from the 5' RACE reads in MiXCR, one entry per CDR3 protein. The table includes 340,000 or so distinct CDR3 sequences, about an eighth detected once. Sequences were derived from CD4+ T cells sorted from PBMCs, sampled 15 days after the yellow fever booster vaccination. Receptors originate from a man aged 18 to 30 who received the YFV17D yellow fever vaccine. Each CDR3 is given with its conserved first and last residue. D genes are given only for firm matches. Size values are once, few and many counts, or a class for expanded clones, and some rows have none.

d_call j_call clone_size v_call cdr3_nt cdr3_aa
NA TRBJ1-1 few TRBV6-2/TRBV6-3 TGTGCCAGCAGTTACCCCCGGGACGGTAACACTGAAGCTTTCTTT CASSYPRDGNTEAFF
NA TRBJ2-1 NA TRBV6-5 TGTGCCAGCAGTTACTCGGCCAGCGGGGACATAATCAATGAGCAGTTCTTC CASSYSASGDIINEQFF
NA TRBJ2-1 many TRBV3-1 TGTGCCAGCAGCCAAAGTACACAGGGTGAGCAGTTCTTC CASSQSTQGEQFF
NA TRBJ1-5 NA TRBV6-2/TRBV6-3 TGTGCCAGCAGATACGGGAACCGGCCCCAGCATTTT CASRYGNRPQHF
NA TRBJ1-5 NA TRBV4-1 TGCGCCAGCAGCCAAGATCGAGGCAGGGATCAGCCCCAGCATTTT CASSQDRGRDQPQHF
NA TRBJ1-1 NA TRBV2 TGTGCCAGCACTTCGACATGGGGGTCTGAAGCTTTCTTT CASTSTWGSEAFF
TRBD1 TRBJ2-6 NA TRBV7-2 TGTGCCAGCAGCTCGGGACAGCCTTCTGGGGCCAACGTCCTGACTTTC CASSSGQPSGANVLTF
TRBD2 TRBJ2-1 NA TRBV7-9 TGTGCCAGCAGCTTAGTGGGCCCTGGGACGGGAGGCCACAATGAGCAGTTCTTC CASSLVGPGTGGHNEQFF
NA TRBJ1-6 many TRBV12-3/TRBV12-4 TGTGCCAGCAGTACAGGTTCTATAATTCACCCCCTCCACTTT CASSTGSIIHPLHF
NA TRBJ1-5 NA TRBV2 TGTGCCACCCAAGGGGAAAGCAATCAGCCCCAGCATTTT CATQGESNQPQHF
NA TRBJ1-2 few TRBV12-3/TRBV12-4 TGTGCCAGCAGAGAGACAGCTTTCTATGGCTACACCTTC CASRETAFYGYTF
TRBD1 TRBJ1-2 NA TRBV12-3/TRBV12-4 TGTGCCAGCAGTTTAAGGGACAGGGTAACTGGCTACACCTTC CASSLRDRVTGYTF
TRBD1 TRBJ2-1 few TRBV24-1 TGTGCCACCAGTGTCAGGGGGATCCTCAATGAGCAGTTCTTC CATSVRGILNEQFF
TRBD1 TRBJ1-2 many TRBV24-1 TGTGCCACCAGTGACCCGGGACAGGCCAGGCATGGCTACACCTTC CATSDPGQARHGYTF
TRBD1 TRBJ1-6 few TRBV7-6 TGTGCCAGCAGCTTAGAGTTGGGGACAGGGGTTAATTCACCCCTCCACTTT CASSLELGTGVNSPLHF
NA TRBJ2-1 many TRBV10-3 TGTGCCGTAGGACGGGCTGAGCAGTTCTTC CAVGRAEQFF
NA TRBJ1-1 few TRBV5-4 TGTGCCAGCAGCTTCAGTCAGGGAAGGGGGATGAACACTGAAGCTTTCTTT CASSFSQGRGMNTEAFF
TRBD1 TRBJ2-7 few TRBV16 TGTGCCAGCAGCCTAAGGTGGGACAGCTACGAGCAGTACTTC CASSLRWDSYEQYF
TRBD1 TRBJ1-2 NA TRBV7-2 TGTGCCAGCAGCTGGGACAGGTCTGGGGGCTACACCTTC CASSWDRSGGYTF
NA TRBJ2-3 few TRBV18 TGTGCCAGCCCGCGACCGGGGGCGACACAGGGAGATACGCAGTATTTT CASPRPGATQGDTQYF
TRBD2 TRBJ2-3 few TRBV20-1 TGCAGTGGCGGGAGCGGCTATTACACAGATACGCAGTATTTT CSGGSGYYTDTQYF
NA TRBJ2-5 many TRBV18 TGTGCCAGCTCACCGCTTGGGGGCTCCAGTCAGGAGACCCAGTACTTC CASSPLGGSSQETQYF
NA TRBJ1-1 NA TRBV11-2 TGTGCCAGCAGCTACAGCCGCACGGCCACTGAAGCTTTCTTT CASSYSRTATEAFF
TRBD1 TRBJ2-1 NA TRBV2 TGTGCCAGCAGTAAGGGGGCGGGTGAGCAGTTCTTC CASSKGAGEQFF
NA TRBJ2-3 NA TRBV6-5 TGTGCCAGCAGTTACCGAGGCAGGCTTAGGACAGATACGCAGTATTTT CASSYRGRLRTDTQYF
NA TRBJ2-1 few TRBV9 TGTGCCAGCAGCGTAGCAGGGACCCATTTGCATGAGCAGTTCTTC CASSVAGTHLHEQFF
NA TRBJ2-5 NA TRBV28 TGTGCCAGCGGCGAGGGGGGGACCCAGTACTTC CASGEGGTQYF
TRBD1 TRBJ1-1 few TRBV29-1 TGCAGCGTTGACACTACAGGGGGCGCCGGGGCTTTCTTT CSVDTTGGAGAFF
TRBD1 TRBJ2-1 few TRBV12-3/TRBV12-4 TGTGCCAGCACGCGGGGACAGGACAATGAGCAGTTCTTC CASTRGQDNEQFF
NA TRBJ2-3 NA TRBV4-3 TGCGCCAGCAGCCAAGATGCCCGCGCCCTATCCGGGGCGGATACGCAGTATTTT CASSQDARALSGADTQYF
NA TRBJ1-5 few TRBV29-1 TGCAGCGTCATCAGGGTTTTCGGTCAGCCCCAGCATTTT CSVIRVFGQPQHF